This T cell receptor (beta chain) was captured by sequencing in a study of blood T cell repertoires in COVID-19. Original handling: Reference gene primer amplification in the assay estimated nucleated cell counts. Measured with immunoSEQ multiplex PCR; TCRdb has only the in-frame clones, and not every one. V, J and clone size derive from that table, while D and trimming were established from the DNA sequence. The sample lists about 240,000 clones, 75% to 85% occurring once. Enrolment of Seattle patients took place during active infection, and they were followed longitudinally. The sequenced material came from peripheral blood. This TCR derives from a woman older than 75 with COVID-19, enrolled during active disease.

CDR3 loop: CASSRQGYYGYTF. In DNA, the CDR3 is TGTGCCAGCAGTCGACAGGGGTACTATGGCTACACCTTC. The chain combines TRBV12-3 or TRBV12-4 with TRBJ1-2, with 8 bases fitting TRBD1. Unmatched junction bases numbered 2, after V lost 5 bases and J lost 3 bases. The CDR3 covers 13 residues.